Below are 28 T cell receptor beta chains sequenced from a single sample in a study of PD-1 blockade in mismatch repair-deficient tumors. Sequenced by immunoSEQ multiplex PCR; TCRdb stores in-frame clones only, minus some. The sample includes roughly 130,000 clones, 88% of them seen just once. Sequenced material: peripheral blood, taken approximately 72 weeks after starting pembrolizumab. All receptors derive from an adult with mismatch repair-deficient cancer.

The chain links TRBV9 to TRBJ2-2; 8 bases agree with TRBD2. Germline CDR1 SGDLS, CDR2 YYNGEE. The CDR3 runs to 16 residues. Germline trimming cut 0 bases from V and 4 bases from J; bases unmatched to any gene: 5. The DNA of the CDR3 is TGTGCCAGCAGCGTAGAAGCGGGAGTCGGCACCGGGGAGCTGTTTTTT. It encodes CASSVEAGVGTGELFF. Filled out from reference TRBV9 and TRBJ2-2, the complete variable domain reads DSGVTQTPKHLITATGQRVTLRCSPRSGDLSVYWYQQSLDQGLQFLIQYYNGEERAKGNILERFSAQQFPDLHSELNLSSLELGDSALYFCASSVEAGVGTGELFFGEGSRLTVL.

V and J are TRBV25-1 and TRBJ1-2; TRBD1 might be the D (6 bases). Germline V lookup: CDR1 MGHDK, CDR2 SYGVNS. The CDR3 is 14 amino acids. Trimming shortened V by 2 bases and J by 4 bases, and 11 bases separated the two germline ends. This CDR3 is CASSEIGQPYGYTF. Here the CDR3 DNA reads TGTGCCAGCAGTGAAATCGGACAGCCCTATGGCTACACCTTC.

The chain couples TRBV7-9 to TRBJ2-6, with D uncertain. The CDR3 runs to 16 residues. Germline-derived CDR1 and CDR2 are SEHNR and FQNEAQ (reference sequence). With 5 bases removed from V and 2 bases from J, the gap between germline ends came to 13 bases. The CDR3 DNA follows: TGTGCCAGCAGCCCCCGAATTATAACTGGGGCCAACGTCCTGACTTTC. It yields the protein CASSPRIITGANVLTF.

This clone was recorded a few times. One end of the junction fails to match germline, which may point to a read error. The chain uses TRBV19 and TRBJ1-5, with D possibly TRBD1 on 5 matching bases. CDR1 and CDR2 from the germline V gene are LNHDA and SQIVND (reference sequence). This CDR3 comprises 10 residues. The CDR3 loop reads CGAGNQPQHF. The CDR3 DNA reads as TGCGGGGCGGGCAATCAGCCCCAGCATTTT.

This sequence joins TRBV5-6 and TRBJ2-4; D gene uncertain. In germline, CDR1 is SGHDT, CDR2 YYEEEE. The ends were cut back, 2 bases at V and 0 bases at J, with 6 bases in the middle. This CDR3 comprises 14 residues. The CDR3 coding sequence is TGTGCCAGCAGCTTTCTCTTAGCCAAAAACATTCAGTACTTC. Its protein product is CASSFLLAKNIQYF. The full variable domain, with the rest looked up from reference TRBV5-6 and TRBJ2-4, is DAGVTQSPTHLIKTRGQQVTLRCSPKSGHDTVSWYQQALGQGPQFIFQYYEEEERQRGNFPDRFSGHQFPNYSSELNVNALLLGDSALYLCASSFLLAKNIQYFGAGTRLSVL.

The chain employs TRBV19 and TRBJ2-7; 7 bases are shared with TRBD1. V gave up 5 bases and J gave up 2 bases; unmatched junction bases: 6. Germline V gene sequence: CDR1 LNHDA, CDR2 SQIVND (reference sequence). This CDR3 comprises 14 residues. The CDR3 nucleotides are TGTGCCAGTAGTCCAGGGACAGTACCCTACGAGCAGTACTTC. It yields the protein CASSPGTVPYEQYF. Looking up the rest from reference TRBV19 and TRBJ2-7 gives the full variable domain: DGGITQSPKYLFRKEGQNVTLSCEQNLNHDAMYWYRQDPGQGLRLIYYSQIVNDFQKGDIAEGYSVSREKKESFPLTVTSAQKNPTAFYLCASSPGTVPYEQYFGPGTRLTVT.

This clone came up once. The chain recombines TRBV7-2 with TRBJ2-7; D remains ambiguous. V was shortened by 3 bases and J by 1 base, with 7 bases between the two germline ends. There are 13 residues in the CDR3. Germline CDR1 and CDR2: SGHTA and FQGNSA. This chain's CDR3 is CASSFTISYEQYF. CDR3 nucleotide sequence: TGTGCCAGCAGCTTTACTATTTCCTACGAGCAGTACTTC.

The gene calls are TRBV4-1 and TRBJ2-7, with a weak D call TRBD1 (6 bases). Germline V lookup: CDR1 MGHRA, CDR2 YSYEKL. The germline V and J ends were trimmed by 0 bases and 3 bases, with 12 bases remaining between them. There are 15 residues in the CDR3. In DNA form, the CDR3 reads TGCGCCAGCAGCCAAGAAACAGGGTTTGGCTACGAGCAGTACTTC. Translating gives CASSQETGFGYEQYF.

The chain is built from TRBV13 and TRBJ2-7; D unresolved. V was trimmed by 4 bases and J by 0 bases, leaving 7 bases between them. CDR1 PRHDT and CDR2 FYEKMQ come from the germline V gene (reference sequence). CDR3 length equals 13 residues. The DNA for the CDR3 is TGTGCCAGCAGCTCTCAAAGCTCCTACGAGCAGTACTTC. Amino acid sequence: CASSSQSSYEQYF.

V is TRBV7-9 and J is TRBJ2-4; D is possibly TRBD1 (5 bases). The V gene lost 5 bases and the J gene lost 9 bases, with 11 bases spanning the gap. From germline, CDR1 is SEHNR and CDR2 FQNEAQ (reference sequence). The CDR3 spans 12 residues. CDR3 DNA sequence: TGTGCCAGCAGCGGTCAGGGCAGCATTCAGTACTTC. It yields the protein CASSGQGSIQYF.

The V call is TRBV9, the J call TRBJ2-1, with TRBD2 identical over 9 bases. The length of the CDR3 is 19 residues. Germline CDR1 is SGDLS and CDR2 is YYNGEE. The V segment lost 1 base and the J segment 0 bases; nucleotides outside the gene matches: 11. This CDR3 is CASSVRSPSGKISYNEQFF. CDR3 nucleotides: TGTGCCAGCAGCGTACGGTCCCCTAGCGGGAAGATCTCCTACAATGAGCAGTTCTTC.

J is TRBJ2-6 and V is TRBV5-1; D is ambiguous. The CDR3 is 16 residues long. V was pared by 5 bases and J by 0 bases, with 12 bases between. Germline V CDR1 and CDR2: SGHRS, YFSETQ. DNA of the CDR3: TGCGCCAGCAGATCCGTAGGAAACTCTGGGGCCAACGTCCTGACTTTC. Translating it yields CASRSVGNSGANVLTF.

The chain recombines TRBV27 with TRBJ2-3, with 8 bases fitting TRBD2. V was clipped by 4 bases and J by 4 bases; unmatched bases: 7. CDR1 is MNHEY and CDR2 is SMNVEV in the germline V gene (reference sequence). The CDR3 length is 15 residues. The CDR3 sequence is CASSSQRELPDTQYF. The DNA for the CDR3 is TGTGCCAGCAGTTCCCAGCGGGAGTTACCAGATACGCAGTATTTT.

The CDR3 here is CASSLTRDRDYNEQFF. The CDR3 nucleotides read TGTGCCAGCAGCCTTACCCGGGACAGGGACTACAATGAGCAGTTCTTC. V is TRBV7-9 and J is TRBJ2-1; TRBD1 matches at 9 bases. The CDR3 contains 16 residues. The J segment lost 3 bases and the V segment lost 5 bases, leaving 8 bases of the junction unmatched. CDR1 and CDR2 (germline): SEHNR, FQNEAQ (reference sequence).

The chain couples TRBV30 to TRBJ1-3; 7 bases line up with TRBD1. The V segment lost 3 bases and the J segment 0 bases; nucleotides outside the gene matches: 11. CDR3 length: 17 residues. From germline, CDR1 is GTSNPN and CDR2 SVGIG (reference sequence). The CDR3 is CAWRSPDRANSGNTIYF. CDR3 nucleotide sequence: TGTGCCTGGAGGAGCCCTGACAGGGCCAACTCTGGAAACACCATATATTTT.

This clone is a singleton in its sample. V and J are TRBV7-2 and TRBJ1-5; tentatively, D is TRBD1 (5 bases). The germline V and J ends were trimmed by 3 bases and 6 bases, with 9 bases remaining between them. The germline V gene has CDR1 SGHTA and CDR2 FQGNSA. The CDR3 contains 13 residues. Here the CDR3 reads CASSFKGSQPQHF. The CDR3 DNA is TGTGCCAGCAGCTTCAAGGGGAGTCAGCCCCAGCATTTT.

The J gene is TRBJ2-7, the V gene TRBV29-1; 8 bases fit TRBD1. Germline CDR1 is SQVTM and CDR2 is ANQGSEA. V trimming: 6 bases; J trimming: 2 bases; junction bases outside the gene matches: 6. CDR3 length: 13 amino acids. This CDR3 reads CSVGTGTTYEQYF. In nucleotides, the CDR3 is TGCAGCGTGGGGACAGGCACAACCTACGAGCAGTACTTC.

This chain connects TRBV6-1 to TRBJ1-1; D not resolved. CDR3 length: 15 amino acids. Germline V gene lookup returns CDR1 MNHNS and CDR2 SASEGT. V was pared by 1 base and J by 1 base, with 10 bases between. The CDR3 protein is CASSEGLGRNTEAFF. The CDR3, as DNA: TGTGCCAGCAGTGAAGGCTTAGGCAGGAACACTGAAGCTTTCTTT.

The rearrangement links TRBV28 to TRBJ1-2; D not resolved. Trimming shortened V by 6 bases and J by 7 bases, and 12 bases separated the two germline ends. From germline, CDR1 is MDHEN and CDR2 SYDVKM. The CDR3 is 12 amino acids. CDR3 in DNA: TGTGCCAGCAGGGATACCGGAACTGGCTACACCTTC. It yields the protein CASRDTGTGYTF.

The gene calls are TRBV5-5 and TRBJ2-7; perhaps TRBD2 as D (5 bases). The V end was cut by 1 base, the J end by 1 base, with 6 bases between. There are 13 residues in the CDR3. Germline V gene data show CDR1 as SGHKS and CDR2 as YYEKEE (reference sequence). This CDR3 reads CASSLTGSYEQYF. In DNA, the CDR3 is TGTGCCAGCAGCTTGACGGGGTCCTACGAGCAGTACTTC.

J is TRBJ2-5 and V is TRBV5-1; the D gene is possibly TRBD1 (6 bases). The V end lost 4 bases, the J end lost 5 bases, and 15 bases lay between the germline ends. Germline CDR1 SGHRS, CDR2 YFSETQ. The CDR3 length is 14 residues. CDR3 DNA: TGCGCCAGCAGCCCCGGACATAGGGGGGAGACCCAGTACTTC. The encoded protein is CASSPGHRGETQYF. The full variable domain, rest sourced from reference TRBV5-1 and TRBJ2-5, is KAGVTQTPRYLIKTRGQQVTLSCSPISGHRSVSWYQQTPGQGLQFLFEYFSETQRNKGNFPGRFSGRQFSNSRSEMNVSTLELGDSALYLCASSPGHRGETQYFGPGTRLLVL.

The V and J genes are TRBV7-9 and TRBJ2-1; perhaps TRBD2 as D (6 bases). This CDR3 spans 15 amino acids. Germline V gene lookup returns CDR1 SEHNR and CDR2 FQNEAQ (reference sequence). The V and J ends lost 6 bases and 5 bases respectively, with 17 bases between them. CDR3 loop: CASRLELEGNNEQFF. The CDR3 nucleotides are TGTGCCAGCAGATTGGAACTGGAGGGGAACAATGAGCAGTTCTTC.

The chain couples TRBV10-2 to TRBJ1-3; D is uncertain. V was pared by 6 bases and J by 2 bases, with 2 bases between. This CDR3 has 11 amino acids. Per the germline V gene, CDR1 is WSHSY and CDR2 is SAAADI. In nucleotides, the CDR3 is TGCGCCAGCAGACCTGGAAACACCATATATTTT. It yields the protein CASRPGNTIYF.

This clone was counted only a few times. An end of the junction differs from the germline gene, which may be a read error. V usage is TRBV5-3 and J usage is TRBJ1-4; D gene unclear. TRBV5-3 is an ORF, and what it does is uncertain. This CDR3 region has 13 residues. The CDR3 here is CASSLVPDEKLFF. Here the CDR3 DNA reads TGTGCCAGCAGCTTAGTGCCAGACGAAAAACTGTTTTTT.

The rearrangement links TRBV9 to TRBJ2-2; 10 bases match TRBD2. Unmatched junction bases numbered 2, after V lost 1 base and J lost 8 bases. CDR1 and CDR2 from the germline V gene are SGDLS and YYNGEE. The CDR3 length is 14 residues. The CDR3 nucleotides are TGTGCCAGCAGCGTACTAGCGGGAGAGGGGGAGCTGTTTTTT. Encoded protein: CASSVLAGEGELFF.

The V and J genes are TRBV7-2 and TRBJ2-1; maybe TRBD2 (5 bases). This CDR3 spans 16 amino acids. Looked up from germline, CDR1 is SGHTA and CDR2 is FQGNSA. With 2 bases removed from V and 4 bases from J, the gap between germline ends came to 15 bases. The CDR3 here is CASSLQLVVMYNEQFF. The CDR3 nucleotides are TGTGCCAGCAGCTTACAACTAGTTGTCATGTACAATGAGCAGTTCTTC.

The chain recombines TRBV29-1 with TRBJ2-5; D may correspond to TRBD1 or TRBD2 (6 bases each). CDR1 is SQVTM, CDR2 ANQGSEA, per germline. The CDR3 totals 12 residues. Trimming took off 7 bases at V and 5 bases at J, with 14 bases between the two ends. The CDR3 DNA reads as TGCAGCGCACCGGGGGCTTGGGAGACCCAGTACTTC. This codes for CSAPGAWETQYF.

The gene calls are TRBV9 and TRBJ2-3, with 9 bases aligning to TRBD1. The CDR3 has 17 amino acids. The V segment lost 0 bases and the J segment 2 bases; nucleotides outside the gene matches: 7. CDR1 SGDLS and CDR2 YYNGEE come from the germline V gene. DNA of the CDR3: TGTGCCAGCAGCGTAGCTGGGGGACAGGGATACACAGATACGCAGTATTTT. Translating it yields CASSVAGGQGYTDTQYF. The full variable domain, completed using reference TRBV9 and TRBJ2-3, is DSGVTQTPKHLITATGQRVTLRCSPRSGDLSVYWYQQSLDQGLQFLIQYYNGEERAKGNILERFSAQQFPDLHSELNLSSLELGDSALYFCASSVAGGQGYTDTQYFGPGTRLTVL.